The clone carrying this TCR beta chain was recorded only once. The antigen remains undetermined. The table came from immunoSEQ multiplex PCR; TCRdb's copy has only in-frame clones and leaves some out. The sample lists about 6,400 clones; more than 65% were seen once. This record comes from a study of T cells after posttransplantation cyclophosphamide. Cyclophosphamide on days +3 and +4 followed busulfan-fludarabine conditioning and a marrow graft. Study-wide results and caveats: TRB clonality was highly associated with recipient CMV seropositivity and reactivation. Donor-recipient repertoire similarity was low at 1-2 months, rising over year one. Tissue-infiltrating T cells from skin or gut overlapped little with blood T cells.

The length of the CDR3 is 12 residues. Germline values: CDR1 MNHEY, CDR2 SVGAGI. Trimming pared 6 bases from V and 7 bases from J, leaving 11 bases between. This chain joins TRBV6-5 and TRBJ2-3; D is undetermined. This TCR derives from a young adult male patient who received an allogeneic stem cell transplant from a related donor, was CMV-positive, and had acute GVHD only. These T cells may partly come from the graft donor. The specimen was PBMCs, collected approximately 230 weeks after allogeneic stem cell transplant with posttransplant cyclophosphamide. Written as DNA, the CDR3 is TGTGCCAGCAGAAACGACTTGAATACGCAGTATTTT. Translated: CASRNDLNTQYF.